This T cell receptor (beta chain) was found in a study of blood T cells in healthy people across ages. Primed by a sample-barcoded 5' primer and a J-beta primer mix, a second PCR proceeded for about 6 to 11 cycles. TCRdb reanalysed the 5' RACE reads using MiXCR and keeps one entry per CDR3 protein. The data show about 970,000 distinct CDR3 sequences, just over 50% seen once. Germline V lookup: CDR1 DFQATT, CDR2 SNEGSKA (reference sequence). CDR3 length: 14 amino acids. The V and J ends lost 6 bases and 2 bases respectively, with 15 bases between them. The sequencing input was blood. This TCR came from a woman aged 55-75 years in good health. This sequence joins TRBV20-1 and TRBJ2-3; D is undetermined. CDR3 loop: CSARRAATTDTQYF. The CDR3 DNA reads TGCAGTGCCCGCCGTGCGGCCACCACAGATACGCAGTATTTT.